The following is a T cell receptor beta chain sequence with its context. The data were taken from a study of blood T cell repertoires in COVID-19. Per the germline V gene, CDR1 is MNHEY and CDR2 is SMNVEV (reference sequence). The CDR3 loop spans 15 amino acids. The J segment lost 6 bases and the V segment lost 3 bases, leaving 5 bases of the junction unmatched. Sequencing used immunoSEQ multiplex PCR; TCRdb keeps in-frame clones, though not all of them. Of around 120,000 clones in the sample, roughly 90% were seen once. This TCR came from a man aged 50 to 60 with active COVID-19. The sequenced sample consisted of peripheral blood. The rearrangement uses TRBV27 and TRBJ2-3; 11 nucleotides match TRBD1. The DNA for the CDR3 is TGTGCCAGCAGTTTGAGGACAGGGGGCATCGATACGCAGTATTTT. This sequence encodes CASSLRTGGIDTQYF.